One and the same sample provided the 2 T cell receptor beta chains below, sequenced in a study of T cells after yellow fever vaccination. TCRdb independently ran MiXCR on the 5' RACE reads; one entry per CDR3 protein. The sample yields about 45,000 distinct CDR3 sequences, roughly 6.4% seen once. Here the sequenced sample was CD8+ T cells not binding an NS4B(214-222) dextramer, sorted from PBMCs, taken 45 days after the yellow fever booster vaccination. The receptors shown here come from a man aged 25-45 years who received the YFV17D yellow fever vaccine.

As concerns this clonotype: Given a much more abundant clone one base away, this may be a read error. CDR3 amino acids: CASSREGSSYEQYF. As DNA, the CDR3 is TGTGCCAGCAGCCGAGAAGGTAGCTCCTACGAGCAGTACTTC. This chain links TRBV3-1 with TRBJ2-7; D uncertain. CDR3 length: 14 residues. The germline CDR1 and CDR2 sequences are LGHDT and YNNKEL (reference sequence). Trimming took 4 bases from V and 0 from J, leaving 10 bases between them.

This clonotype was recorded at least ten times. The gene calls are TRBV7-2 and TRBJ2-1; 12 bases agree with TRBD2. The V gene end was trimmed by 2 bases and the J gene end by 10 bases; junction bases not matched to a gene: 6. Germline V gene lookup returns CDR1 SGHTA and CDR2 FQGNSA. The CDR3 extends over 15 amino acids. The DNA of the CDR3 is TGTGCCAGCAGCTTATATGACACTAGCGGGAGGGAGCAGTTCTTC. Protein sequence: CASSLYDTSGREQFF. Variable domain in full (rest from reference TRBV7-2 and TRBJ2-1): GAGVSQSPSNKVTEKGKDVELRCDPISGHTALYWYRQSLGQGLEFLIYFQGNSAPDKSGLPSDRFSAERTGGSVSTLTIQRTQQEDSAVYLCASSLYDTSGREQFFGPGTRLTVL.